This T cell receptor beta chain was documented in a study of blood T cell repertoires in COVID-19. This clone turned up a few times. Under the authors' procedure: The authors estimated nucleated cell counts from reference gene primer amplification. Data came from immunoSEQ multiplex PCR; TCRdb stores just in-frame clones and leaves some out. The V and J calls and clone size come from that table; D and trimming were worked out from the DNA. This sample has tens of thousands of clones, with about 80% found just once. The CDR3 loop spans 15 amino acids. Germline V gives CDR1 SGHDN, CDR2 FVKESK. V was pared by 0 bases and J by 2 bases, with 11 bases between.

Sequenced: peripheral blood. The V call is TRBV14, the J call TRBJ2-7; D is unresolved. The clonotype comes from a man aged 70-80 years with active or convalescent COVID-19. The CDR3 nucleotides are TGTGCCAGCAGCCAAGATCTCACCAGAACCTACGAGCAGTACTTC. The encoded protein is CASSQDLTRTYEQYF.